Below are 27 T cell receptor beta chains sequenced from a single sample in a study of molecular identifiers for immune sequencing clone quantification. TCRdb re-derived calls from the PCR reads in MiXCR, one entry per CDR3 protein. The sample gives fewer than 350,000 distinct CDR3 sequences, about a fifth of which show up once; over 0.7% is in the top ten. Source material: naive CD8+ T cells from blood, with Jurkat cell RNA spiked in. Subset defined: FACS-sorted CD8+CD4-CCR7+CD45RA+ naive T cells. These receptors were collected from a human donor in good health. Some libraries in this study had Jurkat cell RNA spiked in.

This clonotype came up many times. J is TRBJ1-2 and V is TRBV27; TRBD1 might be the D (6 bases). CDR1 is MNHEY, CDR2 SMNVEV, per germline (reference sequence). V was trimmed by 5 bases and J by 1 base, leaving 14 bases between them. This CDR3 comprises 15 residues. The CDR3 here is CASSPRGGGNYGYTF. CDR3 coding DNA: TGTGCCAGCAGTCCAAGGGGGGGTGGTAACTATGGCTACACCTTC.

The genes are TRBV4-3 and TRBJ1-6; 7 positions agree with TRBD1. Trimming at V came to 2 bases and at J to 2 bases, leaving 18 bases not matched to a gene. Per germline, CDR1 LGHNA and CDR2 YSLEER. The length of the CDR3 is 21 residues. The CDR3 is CASSQPVHQGGLPTYNSPLHF. As DNA, the CDR3 is TGCGCCAGCAGCCAACCCGTACATCAAGGGGGCCTACCTACCTATAATTCACCCCTCCACTTT.

The chain has TRBV6-2 or TRBV6-3 and TRBJ1-5; D unclear. Germline lookup yields CDR1 MNHEY and CDR2 SVGEGT. CDR3 length: 17 residues. Trimming stripped 6 bases from V and 0 bases from J, with 18 bases between. CDR3 loop: CASRDPRLADSNQPQHF. Here the CDR3 DNA reads TGTGCCAGCAGGGACCCAAGACTCGCGGATAGCAATCAGCCCCAGCATTTT.

About this clonotype: A much more abundant neighbour one base away suggests this may be a read error. The chain carries TRBV13 and TRBJ2-7, with TRBD2 as a possible D gene (6 bases). CDR1 and CDR2 (germline): PRHDT, FYEKMQ (reference sequence). CDR3 length: 15 residues. CDR3 coding DNA: TGTGCCGGCAGCTTATCGGGCGGGGACTCCTACGAGCAGTACTTC. This gives the protein CAGSLSGGDSYEQYF.

This clonotype was counted many times. The chain carries TRBV7-2 and TRBJ2-1, with D possibly TRBD2 on 5 matching bases. This CDR3 comprises 15 residues. The germline V gene has CDR1 SGHTA and CDR2 FQGNSA. The V gene lost 5 bases and the J gene lost 4 bases, with 15 bases spanning the gap. For the CDR3, the DNA is TGTGCCAGCAGCCCTACGGGGTCGGAATACAATGAGCAGTTCTTC. Residues: CASSPTGSEYNEQFF. The whole variable domain, filled in from reference TRBV7-2 and TRBJ2-1, reads GAGVSQSPSNKVTEKGKDVELRCDPISGHTALYWYRQSLGQGLEFLIYFQGNSAPDKSGLPSDRFSAERTGGSVSTLTIQRTQQEDSAVYLCASSPTGSEYNEQFFGPGTRLTVL.

The rearrangement links TRBV3-1 to TRBJ2-3; TRBD2 matches at 10 bases. V dropped 1 base and J dropped 10; count of bases not matched to a gene: 8. CDR1 is LGHDT, CDR2 YNNKEL, per germline (reference sequence). This CDR3 region has 15 residues. CDR3 residues: CASSQGWSGGASQYF. Here the CDR3 DNA reads TGTGCCAGCAGCCAAGGTTGGAGCGGGGGGGCGTCGCAGTATTTT.

This clonotype occurred many times. The CDR3 is CASSDTSASSDTQYF. In DNA, the CDR3 is TGTGCCAGCAGCGACACTAGCGCGTCCTCAGATACGCAGTATTTT. The chain joins TRBV7-6 to TRBJ2-3; 7 bases fit TRBD2. Germline loops: CDR1 SGHVS, CDR2 FNYEAQ. J lost 4 bases, V lost 5 bases, and 9 bases had no gene match. This CDR3 has 15 amino acids.

Points on this clonotype: This may stem from a read error, because a much larger clone lies one nucleotide away. The rearrangement links TRBV29-1 to TRBJ1-1; weak D call: TRBD1 (5 bases). The V gene's germline CDR1 is SQVTM and CDR2 ANQGSEA. This CDR3 contains 18 residues. Trimming cost V 7 bases and J 4 bases, with 31 bases left between them. This CDR3 is CSAHTPGPTVKMSTEAFF. Written as DNA, the CDR3 is TGCAGCGCCCATACGCCAGGCCCGACAGTCAAAATGAGCACTGAAGCTTTCTTT.

This clonotype occurred many times. The CDR3 sequence is CASSEGTAYEQYF. The DNA for the CDR3 is TGTGCCAGCAGTGAAGGGACGGCCTACGAGCAGTACTTC. The rearrangement uses TRBV2 and TRBJ2-7; D gene uncertain. The CDR3 sequence is 13 residues long. Germline CDR1 is SNHLY and CDR2 is FYNNEI. V was cut by 1 base and J by 2 bases, with 6 bases left in between.

Points on this clonotype: A much bigger clone sits one base away, suggesting this may be a read error. This chain connects TRBV18 to TRBJ2-5, with 8 bases aligning to TRBD1. The germline V gene encodes CDR1 KGHSH and CDR2 LQKENI. CDR3 length: 16 residues. V was clipped by 2 bases and J by 7 bases; unmatched bases: 12. The CDR3 spells CASSPWTGTVVGTQYF. The DNA of the CDR3 is TGTGCCAGCTCACCATGGACAGGGACGGTCGTAGGGACCCAGTACTTC. Full variable domain (outside the CDR3, taken from reference TRBV18 and TRBJ2-5): NAGVMQNPRHLVRRRGQEARLRCSPMKGHSHVYWYRQLPEEGLKFMVYLQKENIIDESGMPKERFSAEFPKEGPSILRIQQVVRGDSAAYFCASSPWTGTVVGTQYFGPGTRLLVL.

Concerning this clonotype: A much larger clone differs from this one at a single base, so this may be a read error. Because it lacks the conserved phenylalanine or tryptophan at the end, this CDR3 is likely a read error. This chain uses TRBV14 with TRBJ2-7; D is uncertain. The CDR3 is 14 residues long. The V gene's germline CDR1 is SGHDN and CDR2 FVKESK. The ends were cut back, 4 bases at V and 0 bases at J, with 10 bases in the middle. CDR3 DNA: TGTGCCAGCAGCCCAGGCCACAACTCCTACGAGCAGTACCTC. Protein sequence: CASSPGHNSYEQYL.

This clonotype occurred a few times. This chain uses TRBV2 with TRBJ2-3; D ambiguous. Germline V gene data show CDR1 as SNHLY and CDR2 as FYNNEI. Trimming shortened V by 1 base and J by 3 bases, and 20 bases separated the two germline ends. The CDR3 loop spans 18 amino acids. As DNA, the CDR3 is TGTGCCAGCAGTGAAGGTCCAGGCGCTGGATTTTTAACAGATACGCAGTATTTT. Amino acid sequence: CASSEGPGAGFLTDTQYF.

This clonotype was seen many times. The gene calls are TRBV4-1 and TRBJ2-7; D perhaps matches TRBD2 (5 bases). The CDR3 consists of 16 residues. The V end was cut by 6 bases, the J end by 0 bases, with 18 bases between. Germline V gene sequence: CDR1 MGHRA, CDR2 YSYEKL. CDR3 DNA sequence: TGCGCCAGCAGTCACGCTAGCCCTTACAGCTCCTACGAGCAGTACTTC. Its protein is CASSHASPYSSYEQYF.

This clonotype was seen many times. The CDR3 coding sequence is TGCAGTGCTAGATCCGCCGACAGCATGAACACTGAAGCTTTCTTT. It specifies CSARSADSMNTEAFF. This chain links TRBV20-1 with TRBJ1-1, with D possibly TRBD1 on 5 matching bases. This CDR3 has 15 residues. The germline CDR1 and CDR2 sequences are DFQATT and SNEGSKA (reference sequence). Trimming removed 2 bases at V and 0 bases at J, with 13 bases between.

Ten or more counts support this clonotype. The chain links TRBV5-6 to TRBJ1-4; D is unresolved. Trimming took off 2 bases at V and 8 bases at J, with 10 bases between the two ends. The CDR3 length is 13 residues. Germline values: CDR1 SGHDT, CDR2 YYEEEE. The CDR3 sequence is CASSLSVEEKLFF. In DNA, the CDR3 is TGTGCCAGCAGCTTATCGGTGGAGGAAAAACTGTTTTTT.

A remark on this clonotype: A much larger clone lies one base from this, so it may be a read error. The V and J genes are TRBV6-2 or TRBV6-3 and TRBJ2-3; the D is unclear. Germline V gives CDR1 MNHEY, CDR2 SVGEGT. The CDR3 consists of 13 residues. CDR3 sequence: CTSSVTYTDTQYF. The CDR3 coding sequence is TGTACCAGCAGCGTTACCTACACAGATACGCAGTATTTT.

On this clonotype: A much bigger clone sits one base away, suggesting this may be a read error. CDR3 sequence reads: CSVEHRAEDGYTF. Written as DNA, the CDR3 is TGCAGCGTTGAGCACAGAGCCGAGGATGGCTACACCTTC. The rearrangement joins TRBV29-1 to TRBJ1-2; D unresolved. The CDR3 covers 13 residues. Germline CDR1 SQVTM, CDR2 ANQGSEA. Trimming cost V 3 bases and J 6 bases, with 14 bases left between them.

This clonotype was counted many times. The chain combines TRBV6-1 with TRBJ1-1; TRBD1 might be the D (6 bases). The CDR3 is 15 residues long. Trimming shortened V by 3 bases and J by 0 bases, and 11 bases separated the two germline ends. CDR1 and CDR2 (germline): MNHNS, SASEGT. CDR3 amino acids: CASSEDRYMNTEAFF. The CDR3 region has the DNA TGTGCCAGCAGTGAGGACAGATACATGAACACTGAAGCTTTCTTT.

This clonotype was seen repeatedly, ten times or more. The chain joins TRBV7-9 to TRBJ1-1; D call uncertain. V lost 5 bases, J lost 5 bases, and 15 bases lay in between. The CDR3 runs to 14 residues. The germline gives CDR1 SEHNR, CDR2 FQNEAQ (reference sequence). As DNA, the CDR3 is TGTGCCAGCAGCCCGCCCGTCGGGCGGACTGAAGCTTTCTTT. It translates to CASSPPVGRTEAFF.

This clonotype was observed many times. This sequence joins TRBV15 and TRBJ1-4, with D possibly being TRBD1 (6 bases). The CDR3 is made up of 13 amino acids. With 5 bases removed from V and 7 bases from J, the gap between germline ends came to 11 bases. Germline V gene lookup returns CDR1 LNHNV and CDR2 YYDKDF (reference sequence). The chain's CDR3 is CATSHRAGEKLFF. DNA of the CDR3: TGTGCCACCAGCCACAGGGCAGGTGAAAAACTGTTTTTT.

In its sample, this clonotype was seen many times. The genes are TRBV7-9 and TRBJ2-7, with 11 bases fitting TRBD2. With V trimmed by 5 bases and J by 5 bases, 11 bases remained unmatched. This CDR3 has 16 amino acids. Germline lookup yields CDR1 SEHNR and CDR2 FQNEAQ (reference sequence). The CDR3: CASSPTPTSGADEQYF. The CDR3 DNA sequence: TGTGCCAGCAGCCCTACTCCGACTAGCGGGGCCGACGAGCAGTACTTC.

CDR3 sequence: CASSADSGYSNQPQHF. CDR3 DNA sequence: TGTGCCAGCAGTGCGGACAGCGGATATAGCAATCAGCCCCAGCATTTT. This sequence joins TRBV6-2 or TRBV6-3 and TRBJ1-5, with D possibly TRBD1 on 6 matching bases. From germline, CDR1 is MNHEY and CDR2 SVGEGT. Deletions cut 5 bases from V and 0 bases from J, with 14 bases between. CDR3 length: 16 residues.

There are many counts of this clonotype. V usage is TRBV5-1 and J usage is TRBJ2-2; D possibly matches TRBD1 or TRBD2 (5 bases each). The CDR3 is made up of 14 amino acids. Trimming removed 0 bases at V and 7 bases at J, with 10 bases between. The germline CDR1 and CDR2 sequences are SGHRS and YFSETQ. This CDR3 is CASSLVRDGGELFF. In nucleotides, the CDR3 is TGCGCCAGCAGCTTGGTACGGGACGGCGGGGAGCTGTTTTTT.

This clonotype was counted ten times or more. This rearrangement joins TRBV7-8 to TRBJ1-3; no clear D gene. The CDR3 loop spans 14 amino acids. Germline values: CDR1 SGHVS, CDR2 FQNEAQ. V gave up 2 bases and J gave up 0 bases, with 5 bases separating them. Here the CDR3 DNA reads TGTGCCAGCAGCTTACTGGGCTCTGGAAACACCATATATTTT. Translated, it gives CASSLLGSGNTIYF.

In regard to this clonotype: This may be a read error, as it is one base from a much larger clone. This chain joins TRBV6-5 and TRBJ2-7, with no clear D. The ends were cut back, 1 base at V and 2 bases at J, with 12 bases in the middle. CDR1 and CDR2 from the germline V gene are MNHEY and SVGAGI. The CDR3 sequence is 15 residues long. As DNA, the CDR3 is TGTGCCAGCAGTTACTGGAGCGAAGGTACCTACGAGCAGTACTTC. It is translated as CASSYWSEGTYEQYF.

This clonotype occurred many times. CDR3 protein: CASTPLWSGRDTEAFF. In DNA form, the CDR3 reads TGTGCCAGCACCCCTCTTTGGTCGGGGAGGGACACTGAAGCTTTCTTT. This sequence joins TRBV7-9 and TRBJ1-1; D not certain. Looked up from germline, CDR1 is SEHNR and CDR2 is FQNEAQ (reference sequence). Trimming took 7 bases from V and 3 from J, leaving 21 bases between them. The CDR3 consists of 16 residues. The complete variable domain, with remaining parts taken from reference TRBV7-9 and TRBJ1-1, reads DTGVSQNPRHKITKRGQNVTFRCDPISEHNRLYWYRQTLGQGPEFLTYFQNEAQLEKSRLLSDRFSAERPKGSFSTLEIQRTEQGDSAMYLCASTPLWSGRDTEAFFGQGTRLTVV.

This chain joins TRBV6-6 and TRBJ2-7; maybe TRBD2 (5 bases). The CDR3 covers 14 residues. V gave up 6 bases and J gave up 0 bases, with 12 bases separating them. From germline, CDR1 is MNHNY and CDR2 SVGAGI (reference sequence). CDR3 bases: TGTGCCAGCAGCGAGGCCGGACTCTCCTACGAGCAGTACTTC. Translated: CASSEAGLSYEQYF.